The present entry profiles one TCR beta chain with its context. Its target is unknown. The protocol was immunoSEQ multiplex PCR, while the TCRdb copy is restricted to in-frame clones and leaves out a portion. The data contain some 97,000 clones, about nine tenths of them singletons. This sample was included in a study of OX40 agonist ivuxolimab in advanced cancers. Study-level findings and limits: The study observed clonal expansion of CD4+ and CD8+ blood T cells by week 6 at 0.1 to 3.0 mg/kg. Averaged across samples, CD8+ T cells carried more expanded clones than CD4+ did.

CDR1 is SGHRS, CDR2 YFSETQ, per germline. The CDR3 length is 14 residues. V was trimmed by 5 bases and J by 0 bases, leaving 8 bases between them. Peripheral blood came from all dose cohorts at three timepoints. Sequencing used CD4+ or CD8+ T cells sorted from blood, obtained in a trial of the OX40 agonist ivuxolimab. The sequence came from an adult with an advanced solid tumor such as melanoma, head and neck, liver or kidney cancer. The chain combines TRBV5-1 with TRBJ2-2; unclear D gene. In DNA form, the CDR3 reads TGCGCCAGCAGTGGAGTGTCGAACACCGGGGAGCTGTTTTTT. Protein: CASSGVSNTGELFF.